Below are 18 T cell receptor beta chains sequenced from a single sample in a study of cytomegalovirus exposure and HLA in healthy donors. Clones were read by immunoSEQ multiplex PCR, and TCRdb kept only the in-frame ones, dropping some. The data hold around 63,000 clones, with 89% observed a single time. Sequencing was carried out using PBMCs. Receptors were obtained from a woman aged 18-29 years in good health and CMV-seronegative.

V and J are TRBV7-9 and TRBJ1-1, with D unclear. The CDR3 covers 14 residues. V was clipped by 6 bases and J by 4 bases, with 15 bases between them. Per germline, CDR1 SEHNR and CDR2 FQNEAQ (reference sequence). CDR3 residues: CASSRIEGGTEAFF. The CDR3 region has the DNA TGTGCCAGCAGTCGCATCGAGGGTGGCACTGAAGCTTTCTTT. Combining the CDR3 with reference TRBV7-9 and TRBJ1-1 gives the whole variable domain DTGVSQNPRHKITKRGQNVTFRCDPISEHNRLYWYRQTLGQGPEFLTYFQNEAQLEKSRLLSDRFSAERPKGSFSTLEIQRTEQGDSAMYLCASSRIEGGTEAFFGQGTRLTVV.

The gene calls are TRBV11-2 and TRBJ1-6; 9 nucleotides line up with TRBD1. V dropped 1 base and J dropped 15; count of bases not matched to a gene: 10. Looked up from germline, CDR1 is SGHAT and CDR2 is FQNNGV. The CDR3 length is 15 residues. The CDR3 sequence is CASSLGPGTGHILHF. DNA of the CDR3: TGTGCCAGCAGCTTAGGCCCCGGGACAGGGCATATCCTCCACTTT.

The chain has TRBV19 and TRBJ1-4, with 8 bases lining up with TRBD1. Germline V lookup: CDR1 LNHDA, CDR2 SQIVND (reference sequence). The CDR3 consists of 13 residues. Unmatched junction bases numbered 4, after V lost 8 bases and J lost 5 bases. CDR3 protein: CASGDRGNEKLFF. The DNA of the CDR3 is TGTGCCAGTGGAGACAGGGGCAATGAAAAACTGTTTTTT.

This rearrangement joins TRBV27 to TRBJ1-5; D may be TRBD1 (5 bases). Germline-derived CDR1 and CDR2 are MNHEY and SMNVEV (reference sequence). CDR3 length equals 18 residues. Trimming stripped 2 bases from V and 0 bases from J, with 17 bases between. In DNA, the CDR3 is TGTGCCAGCAGTTTAGGGGCGGTTACAGCCGATAGCAATCAGCCCCAGCATTTT. Protein product: CASSLGAVTADSNQPQHF.

This chain links TRBV27 with TRBJ2-6; 12 nucleotides line up with TRBD1. V was pared by 8 bases and J by 2 bases, with 7 bases of the junction left unmatched. This CDR3 spans 17 amino acids. Germline values: CDR1 MNHEY, CDR2 SMNVEV (reference sequence). CDR3 in amino acids: CASRPGTGGAGANVLTF. The CDR3 nucleotides are TGTGCCAGCCGACCCGGGACAGGGGGCGCTGGGGCCAACGTCCTGACTTTC.

The chain carries TRBV5-1 and TRBJ1-2; D is uncertain. The CDR3 covers 15 residues. Germline V gene data show CDR1 as SGHRS and CDR2 as YFSETQ. V lost 1 base and J lost 5, with 15 bases in between. The CDR3 spells CASSLNMGSKYGYTF. The CDR3 DNA sequence: TGCGCCAGCAGCTTGAACATGGGCAGCAAGTATGGCTACACCTTC.

The rearrangement links TRBV9 to TRBJ2-3; possible D gene TRBD1, 6 bases. The CDR3 contains 15 residues. Between the trimmed V and J ends, which lost 1 base and 1 base, there was a span of 10 bases. Looked up from germline, CDR1 is SGDLS and CDR2 is YYNGEE. Written as DNA, the CDR3 is TGTGCCAGCAGCGTACTGGGGGCCGGCACAGATACGCAGTATTTT. This sequence encodes CASSVLGAGTDTQYF.

This chain connects TRBV11-2 to TRBJ2-3; D gene uncertain. Trimming stripped 3 bases from V and 0 bases from J, with 7 bases between. This CDR3 is 14 amino acids long. The germline gives CDR1 SGHAT, CDR2 FQNNGV. CDR3 nucleotides: TGTGCCAGCAGCTTCGCACGGAGCACAGATACGCAGTATTTT. This codes for CASSFARSTDTQYF. The full variable domain, its missing parts supplied by reference TRBV11-2 and TRBJ2-3, is EAGVAQSPRYKIIEKRQSVAFWCNPISGHATLYWYQQILGQGPKLLIQFQNNGVVDDSQLPKDRFSAERLKGVDSTLKIQPAKLEDSAVYLCASSFARSTDTQYFGPGTRLTVL.

The chain employs TRBV7-9 and TRBJ1-2; possible D gene TRBD1, 6 bases. CDR3 size: 18 residues. V lost 5 bases and J lost 0, with 22 bases in between. The germline gives CDR1 SEHNR, CDR2 FQNEAQ (reference sequence). The chain's CDR3 is CASSPRRTDHTANYGYTF. As DNA, the CDR3 is TGTGCCAGCAGCCCCCGCCGGACAGATCATACAGCTAACTATGGCTACACCTTC. Together with reference TRBV7-9 and TRBJ1-2, the CDR3 gives the full variable domain: DTGVSQNPRHKITKRGQNVTFRCDPISEHNRLYWYRQTLGQGPEFLTYFQNEAQLEKSRLLSDRFSAERPKGSFSTLEIQRTEQGDSAMYLCASSPRRTDHTANYGYTFGSGTRLTVV.

In regard to this clone: The junction departs from germline at one end; a sequencing error may be responsible. V and J are TRBV7-8 and TRBJ2-7; TRBD2 matches at 11 bases. Germline V lookup: CDR1 SGHVS, CDR2 FQNEAQ. CDR3 length: 18 amino acids. In nucleotides, the CDR3 is TGTGCCGGCAGCTTAGCGCCTAGCGGGAGGACCACACCCTACGAGCAGTACTTC. Its translation: CAGSLAPSGRTTPYEQYF.

This clone has only one observation. In DNA form, the CDR3 reads TGTGCCAGCAGCCAAAATGGAGCGGGGGGGCAAACCGGGGAGCTGTTTTTT. As protein: CASSQNGAGGQTGELFF. The rearrangement joins TRBV7-2 to TRBJ2-2; 10 bases are shared with TRBD2. Trimming at V came to 5 bases and at J to 5 bases, leaving 11 bases not matched to a gene. CDR3 length: 17 amino acids. Germline V CDR1 and CDR2: SGHTA, FQGNSA.

This chain connects TRBV27 to TRBJ2-2; TRBD1 aligns across 7 bases. Germline values: CDR1 MNHEY, CDR2 SMNVEV (reference sequence). Unmatched junction bases numbered 6, after V lost 1 base and J lost 4 bases. This CDR3 comprises 16 residues. The CDR3 DNA reads as TGTGCCAGCAGTTTATTAGGGGGCGCGAGCACCGGGGAGCTGTTTTTT. Translation: CASSLLGGASTGELFF.

V is TRBV7-9 and J is TRBJ2-2; D is possibly TRBD1 (6 bases). Germline CDR1 SEHNR, CDR2 FQNEAQ (reference sequence). Trimming removed 5 bases from V and 1 base from J, with 8 bases in between. The CDR3 is made up of 14 amino acids. DNA for the CDR3: TGTGCCAGCAGCCCGGGACAGAACACCGGGGAGCTGTTTTTT. This gives the protein CASSPGQNTGELFF.

The rearrangement links TRBV7-8 to TRBJ2-3, with D perhaps matching TRBD2 (6 bases). V lost 0 bases to trimming and J lost 1 base, with 11 bases between them. The CDR3 covers 16 residues. Germline CDR1 and CDR2: SGHVS and FQNEAQ. The CDR3 sequence: CASSLAPGGGTDTQYF. In DNA, the CDR3 is TGTGCCAGCAGCTTAGCGCCCGGGGGAGGCACAGATACGCAGTATTTT. Filled out from reference TRBV7-8 and TRBJ2-3, the complete variable domain reads GAGVSQSPRYKVAKRGQDVALRCDPISGHVSLFWYQQALGQGPEFLTYFQNEAQLDKSGLPSDRFFAERPEGSVSTLKIQRTQQEDSAVYLCASSLAPGGGTDTQYFGPGTRLTVL.

J is TRBJ2-1 and V is TRBV19, with 14 bases that match TRBD2. Germline-derived CDR1 and CDR2 are LNHDA and SQIVND (reference sequence). This CDR3 is built from 17 residues. Unmatched junction bases numbered 14, after V lost 7 bases and J lost 9 bases. CDR3 in amino acids: CASTVPGGLAGDGEQFF. The CDR3 DNA follows: TGTGCCAGTACCGTACCGGGGGGACTAGCGGGAGATGGTGAGCAGTTCTTC.

The rearrangement uses TRBV30 and TRBJ2-7; 8 bases line up with TRBD2. The V and J ends lost 7 bases and 2 bases, in that order; junction bases with no gene match: 7. Germline lookup yields CDR1 GTSNPN and CDR2 SVGIG (reference sequence). The CDR3 is 13 amino acids. The chain's CDR3 is CAFQREPPYEQYF. Written as DNA, the CDR3 is TGTGCCTTCCAGCGGGAGCCACCCTACGAGCAGTACTTC.

The chain recombines TRBV27 with TRBJ2-7, with unresolved D. CDR1 and CDR2 (germline): MNHEY, SMNVEV (reference sequence). V lost 3 bases to trimming and J lost 0 bases, with 6 bases between them. The CDR3 has 13 amino acids. The chain's CDR3 is CASSFQISYEQYF. As DNA, the CDR3 is TGTGCCAGCAGTTTCCAGATCTCCTACGAGCAGTACTTC.

The chain employs TRBV28 and TRBJ2-2; D is possibly TRBD1 (5 bases). Per the germline V gene, CDR1 is MDHEN and CDR2 is SYDVKM. This CDR3 region has 15 residues. The V end was cut by 6 bases, the J end by 0 bases, with 11 bases between. The CDR3 protein is CASRDIPTNTGELFF. CDR3 nucleotide sequence: TGTGCCAGCAGGGACATCCCCACGAACACCGGGGAGCTGTTTTTT.